Below, 3 T cell receptor delta chains from the same sample are listed, as sequenced in a study of γδ T cells in repeated Plasmodium falciparum infection. TCRdb fed the multiplex PCR reads to CATT. This table holds more than 70,000 delta-chain clones, 0.85% to 1% found once. Flow sorting of PBMC yielded separate Vgamma9/Vdelta2+ and Vdelta2-negative gammadelta T cell populations for bulk repertoire analysis. The sequenced sample was gamma-delta T cells from blood. These receptors were taken from a pool of human donors (malaria-infected and uninfected, not separated).

The chain links TRDV1 to TRDJ1; possibly TRDD1 or TRDD2 for D (5 bases each). Here the J gene was assigned by germline matching of the DNA, as TCRdb has none. Trimming cost V 0 bases and J 0 bases, with 44 bases left between them. The CDR3 is 27 residues long. Germline V CDR1 and CDR2: TSWWSYY, QGS. DNA of the CDR3: TGTGCTCTTGGGGAACTTGGTAGCCCTACATCTATGCTCGGTCCCTTTCTCGAAAATACTTACACCGATAAACTCATCTTT. Translated, it gives CALGELGSPTSMLGPFLENTYTDKLIF.

This clone was seen a handful of times. A read error is the likely source, as a far larger clone sits one nucleotide away. The sample holds other DNA sequences that translate to the same CDR3. This chain uses TRDV1 with TRDJ1, with 11 positions matching TRDD3. TCRdb lists no J gene, so it was determined here by aligning the DNA to germline. The CDR3 is 26 residues long. Germline CDR1 TSWWSYY, CDR2 QGS. CDR3 sequence reads: CALGALPSYRFVGGYAPVRYTDKLIF. The DNA for the CDR3 is TGTGCTCTGGGGGCCCTTCCTTCCTACCGATTTGTTGGGGGATACGCCCCTGTTCGGTACACCGATAAACTCATCTTT.

Concerning this clone itself: The protein TCRdb gives is from a much larger clone and does not agree with this DNA's translation at residue 6, likely a read error; the protein shown here comes from the DNA. The gene calls are TRDV2 and TRDJ1; D unresolved. Germline matching of the DNA provided the J gene here, since TCRdb leaves it blank. The CDR3 spans 13 residues. Germline CDR1 is GEAIGNYY and CDR2 is EKD. The V gene lost 3 bases and the J gene lost 9 bases, with 16 bases spanning the gap. CDR3 nucleotide sequence: TGTGCCTGTGACGTCCAACGGGTCCCCGAACTCATCTTT. Its translation: CACDVQRVPELIF.